The present entry profiles one TCR beta chain with its context. Its antigen is currently not known. Per-base quality was not reported, and no clone a single base away is much larger than it. Collaborating institutions collected whole blood in K2EDTA tubes following their own protocols. For TCRbeta analysis, collaborator samples were shipped as frozen whole blood, as isolated PBMCs, or as DNA extracted from either sample type. TCRbeta CDR3 regions were amplified from genomic DNA using the immunoSEQ Assay, a bias-controlled multiplex PCR. As for how the authors treated the data: Nucleated cell counts per sample were estimated from amplification of reference gene primers within the assay. To quantify the absolute abundance of each unique TCRbeta CDR3 rearrangement, sequence reads were collapsed and filtered. For each sample, productive Simpson clonality was calculated as the square root of Simpson's diversity index across productive rearrangements. TCRdb carries this immuneACCESS record with in-frame sequences only. Its versions omit some clonotypes, under half of them owing to an unresolved V gene in the studies checked, with the rest unexplained. That table supplies the V and J calls and clone size; D and trimming were determined from the DNA. In all, the sample holds roughly 87,000 clones, and around 90% of those were seen once. Of the sample, more than 4% falls within the top ten clones.

This entry belongs to a study of blood T cell repertoires in COVID-19 (dated by TCRdb to 2019 to 2021). Looking at the study overall: Samples from collaborators originated in the United States, Italy and Spain and spanned both the acute and convalescent phases of COVID-19. The prospective study material was composed of cDNA or gDNA derived from T cells, B-cell-depleted T cells, or PBMCs. Subjects who had been exposed to COVID-19, were actively infected with it, or had recovered from it provided the deeply sampled blood TCRbeta repertoires that made up the dataset. A freely available public database, intended as a resource for researchers studying the immune response to SARS-CoV-2, is where the repertoires were released. The samples were drawn from two sources: the first 160 participants of the ongoing ImmuneRACE study, and over 1,000 subjects contributed by 6 global collaborators. Sample metadata almost always included a de-identified subject ID, COVID-19 status, age in years and sex. Where available, HLA class I and class II types were taken from metadata supplied by the sample provider and were not determined by assay-based typing. Study-wide findings and limitations: The quantity of clinical and demographic metadata differed by source and by participant and was supplied without curation.

This TCR came from a man in his forties with acute or convalescent COVID-19. Input material: peripheral blood.

This receptor has the CDR3 CATSEGLAGVISRYNEQFF. The sequenced DNA is TGTGCCACCAGTGAGGGACTAGCGGGAGTTATTTCCCGCTACAATGAGCAGTTCTTC. The chain employs TRBV24-1 and TRBJ2-1, with 14 bases in between that match TRBD2. Taken from the germline V gene, the CDR1 and CDR2 loops are KGHDR and SFDVKD. Unmatched junction bases come to 10, with V trimmed by 4 bases and J by 3 bases. The CDR3 runs 19 amino acids, cysteine and phenylalanine included. The read is trimmed to its CDR3 DNA, 57 bases read in frame from base 1.